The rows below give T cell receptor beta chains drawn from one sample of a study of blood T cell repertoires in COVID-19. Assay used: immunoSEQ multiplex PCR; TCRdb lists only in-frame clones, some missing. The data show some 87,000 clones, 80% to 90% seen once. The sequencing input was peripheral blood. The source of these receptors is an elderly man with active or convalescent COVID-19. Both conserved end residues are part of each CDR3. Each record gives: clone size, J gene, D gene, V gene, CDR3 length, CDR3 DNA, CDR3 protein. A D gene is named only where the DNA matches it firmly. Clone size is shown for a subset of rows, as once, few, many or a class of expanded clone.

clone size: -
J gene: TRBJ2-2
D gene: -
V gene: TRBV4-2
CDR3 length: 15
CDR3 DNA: TGTGCCAGCAGCCAGGGAGGGGGGAGGTCCGGGGAGCTGTTTTTT
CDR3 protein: CASSQGGGRSGELFF

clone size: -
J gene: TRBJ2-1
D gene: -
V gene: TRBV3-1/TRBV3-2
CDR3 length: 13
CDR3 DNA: TGTGCCAGCAGACGGACTCCCGGGAGTGAGCAGTTCTTC
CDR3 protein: CASRRTPGSEQFF

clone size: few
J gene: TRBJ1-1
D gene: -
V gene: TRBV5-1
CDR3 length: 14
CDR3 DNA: TGCGCCAGCAGCTTGGTAGGCGGGAGGACTGAAGCTTTCTTT
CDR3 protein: CASSLVGGRTEAFF

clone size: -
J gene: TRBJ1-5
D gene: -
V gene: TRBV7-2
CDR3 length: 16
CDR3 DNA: TGTGCCAGCAGCCCCACTAGGGCGGGCGGGACTCAGCCCCAGCATTTT
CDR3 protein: CASSPTRAGGTQPQHF

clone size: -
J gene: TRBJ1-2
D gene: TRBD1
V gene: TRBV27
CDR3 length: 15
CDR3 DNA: TGTGCCAGCAGTTTACTCAGACAGGGGACCTCCGGCTACACCTTC
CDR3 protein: CASSLLRQGTSGYTF

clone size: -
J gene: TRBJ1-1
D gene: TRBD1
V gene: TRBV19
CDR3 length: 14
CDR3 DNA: TGTGCCAGTAGTGACACCGGGACAGGGTTGTTGGCTTTCTTT
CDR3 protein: CASSDTGTGLLAFF

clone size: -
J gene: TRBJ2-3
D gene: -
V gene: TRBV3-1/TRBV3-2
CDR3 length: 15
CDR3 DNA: TGTGCCAGCAGCCAAGATATCGGGGGGCTGAATACGCAGTATTTT
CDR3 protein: CASSQDIGGLNTQYF

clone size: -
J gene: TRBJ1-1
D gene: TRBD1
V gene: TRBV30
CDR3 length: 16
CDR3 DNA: TGTGCCTGGAGTGCGGGGGACAGGGACCTCTTCACTGAAGCTTTCTTT
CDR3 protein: CAWSAGDRDLFTEAFF

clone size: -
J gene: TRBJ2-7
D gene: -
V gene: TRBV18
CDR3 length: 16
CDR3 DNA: TGTGCCAGCTCCCTTTCTCCACGTGCAGGGCTGGACGAGCAGTACTTC
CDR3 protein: CASSLSPRAGLDEQYF

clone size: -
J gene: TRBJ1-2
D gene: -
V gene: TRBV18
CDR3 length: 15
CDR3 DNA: TGTGCCAGCTCACCCAGTGTAAAAGCTAACTATGGCTACACCTTC
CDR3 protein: CASSPSVKANYGYTF

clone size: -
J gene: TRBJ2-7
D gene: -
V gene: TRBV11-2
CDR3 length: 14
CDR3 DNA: TGTGCCAGCAGCTTAGCGGCAGGGCTACACGAGCAGTACTTC
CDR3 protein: CASSLAAGLHEQYF

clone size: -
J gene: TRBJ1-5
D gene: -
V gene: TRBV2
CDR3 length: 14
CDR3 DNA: TGTGCCAGCAGTGAGGTAACAGGGCTTCAGCCCCAGCATTTT
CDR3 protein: CASSEVTGLQPQHF

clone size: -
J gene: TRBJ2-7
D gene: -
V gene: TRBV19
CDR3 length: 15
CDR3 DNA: TGTGCCAGCCCCAGGATGGGTTGGGGCCCCTACGAGCAGTACTTC
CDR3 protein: CASPRMGWGPYEQYF

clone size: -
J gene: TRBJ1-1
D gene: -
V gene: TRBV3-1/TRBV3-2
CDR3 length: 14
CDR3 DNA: TGTGCCAGCAGCCCAATCAGGGGAAACACTGAAGCTTTCTTT
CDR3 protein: CASSPIRGNTEAFF

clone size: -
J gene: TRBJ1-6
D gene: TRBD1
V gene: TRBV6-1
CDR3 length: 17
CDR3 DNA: TGTGCCAGCAGTGCCCATCGACAGGGGACAGGGAATTCACCCCTCCACTTT
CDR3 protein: CASSAHRQGTGNSPLHF

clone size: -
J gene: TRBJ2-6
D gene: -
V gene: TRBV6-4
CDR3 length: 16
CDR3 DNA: TGTGCCAGCAGTGACGTACGAGCCTCTGGGGCCAACGTCCTGACTTTC
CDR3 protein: CASSDVRASGANVLTF

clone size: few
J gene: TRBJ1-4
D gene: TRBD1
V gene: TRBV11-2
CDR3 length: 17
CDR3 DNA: TGTGCCAGCAGCCGCAAATCTACCGGGACAGGGTATGAAAAACTGTTTTTT
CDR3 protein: CASSRKSTGTGYEKLFF

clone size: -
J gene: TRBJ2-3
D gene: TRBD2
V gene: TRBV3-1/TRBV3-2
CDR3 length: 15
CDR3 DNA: TGTGCCAGCAGCCTAGCGGGGGCGCACACAGATACGCAGTATTTT
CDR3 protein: CASSLAGAHTDTQYF